Given below is one T cell receptor (beta chain) in context. Its antigen target is currently unknown. One base away there is no much larger clone; base qualities are not given. Full-length TCR variable regions were amplified by 5' RACE PCR using constant-region reverse primers, and then by semi-nested PCR using Nested Universal Primer A. The ReliaPrep RNA Cell Miniprep System was used to extract total RNA, which was then reverse transcribed into 5'RACE-ready cDNA with the SMARTer RACE 5'/3' Kit. Full-length TCR alpha and beta libraries were barcoded with multiplex adaptors and sequenced on an Illumina MiSeq. In the original analysis: For each of nine subset-tissue groups, sequencing data from the five patients were pooled, and the groups were then compared using unsupervised clustering of TCR gene usage. The Morisita-Horn index was used to calculate repertoire similarity, with shared sequences weighted according to their contribution to each repertoire. The public reads were quality trimmed at Q25 with fastp and then assembled into clones with MiXCR by TCRdb, keeping productive beta chains. Records with the same CDR3 protein are collapsed into one entry carrying the most frequent genes and DNA. The V and J calls and clone size are TCRdb's, not the authors'. A total of 35,000 to 50,000 distinct CDR3 sequences appear in this sample, just under 30% of them only once. The leading ten clones occupy roughly 3.7% of the sample.

The data are from a study (dated by TCRdb to between 2014 and 2017). A note on the overall study: The study examined whether tumor-infiltrating Tregs in breast cancer are drawn from blood Tregs or arise in situ by conversion from other CD4+ T cell subsets.

Overall study outcomes, separate from this receptor: The larger-cohort validation was restricted to a single TCR beta V-J rearrangement rather than whole repertoires. The TCR alpha and beta sequences of tumor-infiltrating Tregs showed the greatest overlap with tumor naive CD4+ T cells, followed by blood naive CD4+ T cells. The TCR gene usage of tumor memory CD4+ T cells clustered together with blood and lymph node memory CD4+ cells and with lymph node naive CD4+ cells.

Memory CD4+ T cells were isolated as CD4+CD45RO+CD25- cells. Tregs, naive and memory CD4+ T cells from tumor, blood and ipsilateral draining lymph nodes of a handful of breast cancer patients underwent full-length TCR alpha and beta sequencing. Tumor tissue and lymph nodes from ipsilateral axillary dissection were perfused with PBS, minced and digested with collagenase I and hyaluronidase. Ficoll density gradient centrifugation was used to isolate mononuclear cells from lymph nodes or from 50 ml of peripheral blood. Sorted cell populations were confirmed by FACS to exceed 90% purity. The germline V gene (reference sequence) specifies LGHDT as CDR1 and YNNKEL as CDR2. V loses 4 bases of germline sequence and J loses 4 bases, and the interval between the two ends is 14 bases. The CDR3, cysteine through phenylalanine, is 15 amino acids long. Kept here is only the CDR3 DNA, which spans 45 bases and is read in frame from base 1.

The sequence derives from a female donor with breast cancer. The rearranged segments are TRBV3-1 and TRBJ1-5, with the D gene not clear enough to name. The sequenced sample consisted of memory CD4+ T cells sorted from a lymph node. The cell subset or site label, read with the paper, signifies: memory CD4+ T cells, CD4+CD45RO+CD25-. The CDR3 is CASSPQIGPNQPQHF. The bases are TGTGCCAGCAGCCCCCAAATAGGTCCGAATCAGCCCCAGCATTTT.